What follows are 32 T cell receptor beta chains derived from one specimen sequenced in a study of T cells in Graves' hyperthyroidism and ophthalmopathy. Researchers took RNA transcripts and amplified the TCR beta CDR3 regions from them. HTBI primers drove first-round RT-PCR of the TCR CDR3. Each CDR3 protein gets one entry after TCRdb re-called the multiplex PCR reads with MiXCR. The sample has about 560,000 distinct CDR3 sequences, roughly a sixth seen once. The sequenced material came from blood. The receptors derive from a woman between 18 and 29 years old with Graves' hyperthyroidism.

The chain carries TRBV12-3 or TRBV12-4 and TRBJ1-3; no clear D. The CDR3 loop spans 15 amino acids. The V and J ends lost 6 bases and 0 bases respectively, with 12 bases between them. CDR3 residues: CASRASWGSGNTIYF. Here the CDR3 DNA reads TGTGCCAGCAGGGCCAGTTGGGGCTCTGGAAACACCATATATTTT.

CDR3 DNA sequence: TGCAGTGCTAGTCACGGGCTCACAGATACGCAGTATTTT. Amino acid sequence: CSASHGLTDTQYF. This sequence joins TRBV20-1 and TRBJ2-3; D is unresolved. Germline assignment: CDR1 DFQATT and CDR2 SNEGSKA (reference sequence). V lost 3 bases and J lost 2, with 9 bases in between. CDR3 size: 13 residues.

The CDR3 loop reads CASSAWTGGDEKLFF. DNA of the CDR3: TGTGCCAGCAGTGCATGGACAGGGGGCGATGAAAAACTGTTTTTT. The J gene is TRBJ1-4, the V gene TRBV6-1; 11 nucleotides agree with TRBD1. CDR1 and CDR2 from the germline V gene are MNHNS and SASEGT. This CDR3 is 15 amino acids long. The ends lost 4 bases at V and 6 bases at J; junction bases unmatched: 4.

The chain is built from TRBV3-1 and TRBJ2-7; 13 bases line up with TRBD2. Germline V gene lookup returns CDR1 LGHDT and CDR2 YNNKEL (reference sequence). The length of the CDR3 is 18 residues. Trimming took 0 bases from V and 2 from J; bases not matched to a gene: 7. The CDR3 spells CASSQERTSGRGAYEQYF. The DNA of the CDR3 is TGTGCCAGCAGCCAAGAAAGGACTAGCGGGAGAGGGGCCTACGAGCAGTACTTC.

This clonotype has a count of ten or more. The CDR3 sequence: CASSSMAASAEQFF. CDR3 coding DNA: TGCGCCAGCAGCTCGATGGCCGCGTCGGCGGAGCAGTTCTTC. The V call is TRBV5-1, the J call TRBJ2-1; D not certain. The germline V gene encodes CDR1 SGHRS and CDR2 YFSETQ. Trimming pared 3 bases from V and 10 bases from J, leaving 17 bases between. CDR3 length: 14 residues. Supplemented by reference TRBV5-1 and TRBJ2-1, the full variable domain reads KAGVTQTPRYLIKTRGQQVTLSCSPISGHRSVSWYQQTPGQGLQFLFEYFSETQRNKGNFPGRFSGRQFSNSRSEMNVSTLELGDSALYLCASSSMAASAEQFFGPGTRLTVL.

This clonotype was seen a few times. The genes are TRBV29-1 and TRBJ2-3; D gene ambiguous. Trimming stripped 7 bases from V and 0 bases from J, with 17 bases between. The CDR3 is 15 amino acids. Germline CDR1 SQVTM, CDR2 ANQGSEA. CDR3 residues: CSGLKRQASTDTQYF. In DNA form, the CDR3 reads TGCAGCGGCCTCAAAAGGCAGGCTAGCACAGATACGCAGTATTTT.

This clonotype was seen a few times. The chain employs TRBV27 and TRBJ1-2; possibly TRBD1 for D (5 bases). V was pared by 8 bases and J by 8 bases, with 18 bases between. Germline-derived CDR1 and CDR2 are MNHEY and SMNVEV (reference sequence). The CDR3 runs to 13 residues. CDR3 amino acids: CASAPSWGLGYTF. DNA for the CDR3: TGTGCCAGCGCACCTTCATGGGGCCTGGGCTACACCTTC.

This clonotype was picked up a small number of times. The chain links TRBV29-1 to TRBJ2-1; D may be TRBD1 or TRBD2 (11 bases each). V lost 7 bases, J lost 9 bases, and 22 bases lay in between. Looked up from germline, CDR1 is SQVTM and CDR2 is ANQGSEA. This CDR3 is 14 amino acids long. As DNA, the CDR3 is TGCAGCGCCAGGGACAGGGGGACTAGCGGTGAGCAGTTCTTC. Translated, it gives CSARDRGTSGEQFF.

The sample holds a few counts of this clonotype. The chain recombines TRBV25-1 with TRBJ2-7, with a weak D call TRBD2 (5 bases). Germline CDR1 reads MGHDK; CDR2 reads SYGVNS. The length of the CDR3 is 14 residues. Trimming stripped 4 bases from V and 3 bases from J, with 13 bases between. Written as DNA, the CDR3 is TGTGCCAGCAGTGTCTCGGGAACTAACTACGAGCAGTACTTC. Translating gives CASSVSGTNYEQYF.

This clonotype was counted many times. The chain uses TRBV18 and TRBJ1-5; D is possibly TRBD1 (5 bases). Trimming removed 3 bases at V and 1 base at J, with 10 bases between. The CDR3 is made up of 15 amino acids. Per germline, CDR1 KGHSH and CDR2 LQKENI. The CDR3 loop is CASSPLGGSNQPQHF. The CDR3 DNA reads as TGTGCCAGCTCACCCCTTGGGGGGAGCAATCAGCCCCAGCATTTT.

Remarks on this clonotype: This may stem from a read error, because a much larger clone lies one nucleotide away. This chain connects TRBV20-1 to TRBJ2-1, with 8 nucleotides matching TRBD2. The CDR3 sequence is 15 residues long. Germline CDR1 and CDR2: DFQATT and SNEGSKA (reference sequence). V lost 6 bases, J lost 0 bases, and 7 bases stayed unmatched. CDR3 sequence reads: CSANSGESSYNEQFF. The CDR3 DNA follows: TGCAGTGCCAATAGCGGGGAGAGCTCCTACAATGAGCAGTTCTTC.

Comments on this clonotype: This sequence may be a read error, since a much larger clone differs from it by one base. The chain links TRBV15 to TRBJ2-7; D is perhaps TRBD1 or TRBD2 (5 bases each). Germline CDR1 LNHNV, CDR2 YYDKDF (reference sequence). This CDR3 region has 16 residues. V gave up 3 bases and J gave up 2 bases, with 17 bases separating them. CDR3 sequence: CATSSRQRAITYEQYF. The CDR3, as DNA: TGTGCCACCAGCAGCAGACAGAGGGCCATAACCTACGAGCAGTACTTC.

This clonotype was counted ten times or more. The chain joins TRBV12-3 or TRBV12-4 to TRBJ2-1; TRBD2 matches 11 bases. The V segment lost 6 bases and the J segment 7 bases; nucleotides outside the gene matches: 11. This CDR3 comprises 16 residues. CDR3 in DNA: TGTGCCAGCAGACCCCTAGCGGGAGGACTGAGAAATGAGCAGTTCTTC. This sequence encodes CASRPLAGGLRNEQFF.

The rearrangement joins TRBV2 to TRBJ1-6, with D tentatively TRBD1 (5 bases). CDR3 size: 14 residues. V lost 4 bases and J 10 bases, leaving 14 bases between the germline ends. Per the germline V gene, CDR1 is SNHLY and CDR2 is FYNNEI. The CDR3 spells CASSAGVHGSPLHF. CDR3 nucleotide sequence: TGTGCCAGCAGTGCGGGGGTACATGGGTCACCCCTCCACTTT. Full variable domain (missing parts from reference TRBV2 and TRBJ1-6): EPEVTQTPSHQVTQMGQEVILRCVPISNHLYFYWYRQILGQKVEFLVSFYNNEISEKSEIFDDQFSVERPDGSNFTLKIRSTKLEDSAMYFCASSAGVHGSPLHFGNGTRLTVT.

This clonotype has only a few counts. The chain uses TRBV4-1 and TRBJ1-1, with D possibly being TRBD1 (6 bases). The CDR3 spans 13 residues. Germline V gene sequence: CDR1 MGHRA, CDR2 YSYEKL. Trimming removed 4 bases from V and 9 bases from J, with 15 bases in between. The CDR3 DNA follows: TGCGCCAGCAGCCGATCCTTGGACAGAAAAGCTTTCTTT. Amino acids: CASSRSLDRKAFF.

This clonotype was seen more than once but under ten times. The chain carries TRBV24-1 and TRBJ1-6, with unresolved D. There are 15 residues in the CDR3. CDR1 KGHDR and CDR2 SFDVKD come from the germline V gene. Trimming cost V 4 bases and J 6 bases, with 12 bases left between them. CDR3 region: CATSEGPPLNSPLHF. CDR3 bases: TGTGCCACCAGTGAAGGGCCCCCACTTAATTCACCCCTCCACTTT.

This clonotype was picked up many times. The V gene is TRBV7-9, the J gene TRBJ2-7, with 12 bases identical to TRBD2. V dropped 5 bases and J dropped 3; count of bases not matched to a gene: 2. CDR1 is SEHNR and CDR2 is FQNEAQ in the germline V gene (reference sequence). This CDR3 comprises 14 residues. Here the CDR3 reads CASSRGLAGYEQYF. In nucleotides, the CDR3 is TGTGCCAGCAGCCGGGGACTAGCGGGCTACGAGCAGTACTTC. The full variable domain, its missing parts supplied by reference TRBV7-9 and TRBJ2-7, is DTGVSQNPRHKITKRGQNVTFRCDPISEHNRLYWYRQTLGQGPEFLTYFQNEAQLEKSRLLSDRFSAERPKGSFSTLEIQRTEQGDSAMYLCASSRGLAGYEQYFGPGTRLTVT.

V gene TRBV10-3 combines with J gene TRBJ1-1; unclear D gene. The CDR3 covers 11 residues. Germline-derived CDR1 and CDR2 are ENHRY and SYGVKD. V was cut by 3 bases and J by 6 bases, with 5 bases left in between. The CDR3 sequence is CAISDGAEAFF. CDR3 nucleotide sequence: TGTGCCATCAGTGACGGGGCTGAAGCTTTCTTT.

This clonotype showed up many times. This sequence joins TRBV27 and TRBJ2-1; 12 bases line up with TRBD2. The V segment lost 7 bases and the J segment 8 bases; nucleotides outside the gene matches: 21. The CDR3 has 19 amino acids. Germline V gives CDR1 MNHEY, CDR2 SMNVEV (reference sequence). This chain's CDR3 is CASTEGLAGGPSTVDEQFF. DNA of the CDR3: TGTGCCAGCACCGAAGGGCTAGCGGGAGGGCCCTCTACGGTGGATGAGCAGTTCTTC.

This clonotype was counted a few times. V and J are TRBV19 and TRBJ1-5, with TRBD1 identical over 9 bases. There are 13 residues in the CDR3. The V segment lost 7 bases and the J segment 6 bases; nucleotides outside the gene matches: 4. Germline CDR1 and CDR2: LNHDA and SQIVND (reference sequence). The CDR3 nucleotides read TGTGCCAGTACGGAGGACAGGGGTCAGCCCCAGCATTTT. Its translation: CASTEDRGQPQHF.

The chain is built from TRBV5-1 and TRBJ2-2; 7 positions match TRBD2. The germline V gene encodes CDR1 SGHRS and CDR2 YFSETQ. The CDR3 length is 16 residues. After removal of 4 bases from V and 3 bases from J, the junction contained 9 bases not matched to a gene. The CDR3 reads CASSPRTRGDTGELFF. The CDR3 coding sequence is TGCGCCAGCAGCCCGCGGACTAGAGGCGACACCGGGGAGCTGTTTTTT.

This clonotype occurred many times. This chain links TRBV28 with TRBJ1-5; 12 bases agree with TRBD1. V trimming: 4 bases; J trimming: 5 bases; junction bases outside the gene matches: 12. Germline V lookup: CDR1 MDHEN, CDR2 SYDVKM. The CDR3 has 18 residues. The CDR3 sequence is CASSSEIGTGGLHQPQHF. The CDR3 coding sequence is TGTGCCAGCAGTTCTGAAATTGGGACAGGGGGCTTGCATCAGCCCCAGCATTTT.

The chain is built from TRBV24-1 and TRBJ2-2; weak D call: TRBD1 (6 bases). The germline V and J ends were trimmed by 3 bases and 0 bases, with 16 bases remaining between them. The CDR3 has 18 residues. Germline V gene sequence: CDR1 KGHDR, CDR2 SFDVKD. The CDR3 DNA reads TGTGCCACCAGTGATATCACGACAGGCTCTCCGAACACCGGGGAGCTGTTTTTT. As protein: CATSDITTGSPNTGELFF.

The chain employs TRBV20-1 and TRBJ2-7; D ambiguous. The CDR3 runs 14 residues. Trimming removed 1 base at V and 1 base at J, with 11 bases between. Germline CDR1 DFQATT, CDR2 SNEGSKA (reference sequence). CDR3 region: CSARVVEPSYEQYF. DNA of the CDR3: TGCAGTGCTAGAGTGGTAGAACCATCCTACGAGCAGTACTTC.

This clonotype was seen repeatedly, ten times or more. V gene TRBV2 combines with J gene TRBJ2-1, with D tentatively TRBD1 (5 bases). Germline lookup yields CDR1 SNHLY and CDR2 FYNNEI. V lost 5 bases to trimming and J lost 0 bases, with 14 bases between them. The CDR3 spans 16 residues. The chain's CDR3 is CASSNQGDSSYNEQFF. In DNA form, the CDR3 reads TGTGCCAGCAGTAACCAAGGGGATAGCTCCTACAATGAGCAGTTCTTC.

This clonotype was picked up a small number of times. The rearrangement joins TRBV14 to TRBJ1-2; D gene unclear. The CDR3 is made up of 12 amino acids. CDR1 is SGHDN, CDR2 FVKESK, per germline. Trimming shortened V by 2 bases and J by 5 bases, and 6 bases separated the two germline ends. Here the CDR3 DNA reads TGTGCCAGCAGCCAATCCCGGTATGGCTACACCTTC. This codes for CASSQSRYGYTF.

This clonotype was picked up a small number of times. The chain has TRBV7-9 and TRBJ2-1, with 9 bases matching TRBD2. Looked up from germline, CDR1 is SEHNR and CDR2 is FQNEAQ (reference sequence). The CDR3 spans 18 residues. Trimming removed 1 base from V and 6 bases from J; junction bases left unmatched: 13. In nucleotides, the CDR3 is TGTGCCAGCAGCTTAGACCCTGTTGCGGGAGGGCCGTTCAATGAGCAGTTCTTC. Protein product: CASSLDPVAGGPFNEQFF.

This clonotype was seen ten or more times. V and J are TRBV27 and TRBJ2-7; no clear D. This CDR3 region has 11 residues. V lost 6 bases and J 2 bases, leaving 5 bases between the germline ends. The germline V gene has CDR1 MNHEY and CDR2 SMNVEV (reference sequence). This chain's CDR3 is CASRDPYEQYF. CDR3 sequence (DNA): TGTGCCAGCAGAGACCCCTACGAGCAGTACTTC.

This rearrangement joins TRBV20-1 to TRBJ2-5, with D uncertain. This CDR3 has 12 amino acids. Trimming removed 6 bases from V and 4 bases from J, with 12 bases in between. CDR1 is DFQATT, CDR2 SNEGSKA, per germline (reference sequence). This chain's CDR3 is CSAGPFVETQYF. CDR3 DNA: TGCAGTGCCGGGCCTTTTGTAGAGACCCAGTACTTC.

Ten or more counts support this clonotype. A junction boundary mismatches the germline segment, possibly from a read error. This chain connects TRBV7-9 to TRBJ2-7, with TRBD1 as a possible D gene (5 bases). Looked up from germline, CDR1 is SEHNR and CDR2 is FQNEAQ (reference sequence). The CDR3 has 13 amino acids. CDR3 sequence: CASSLAGPYEQYF. CDR3 sequence (DNA): TGTGCCAGCAGTTTAGCAGGGCCCTACGAGCAGTACTTC.

The chain joins TRBV14 to TRBJ2-1, with 12 bases lining up with TRBD1. Germline CDR1 SGHDN, CDR2 FVKESK. The CDR3 loop spans 16 amino acids. With 4 bases clipped from V and 6 bases from J, the junction kept 7 bases outside the gene matches. CDR3 coding DNA: TGTGCCAGCAGCCTAAGGGGACAGGGGGCGCGCAATGAGCAGTTCTTC. It encodes CASSLRGQGARNEQFF.

This clonotype was seen a few times. Given the absence of the conserved phenylalanine or tryptophan at the CDR3 end, a read error is likely. J is TRBJ2-7 and V is TRBV7-9, with 13 bases aligning to TRBD2. The CDR3 totals 17 residues. Germline-derived CDR1 and CDR2 are SEHNR and FQNEAQ (reference sequence). J was trimmed by 7 bases and V by 0 bases; bases with no gene match: 9. CDR3 protein: CASSLAPLAGGPGEQYL. CDR3 nucleotide sequence: TGTGCCAGCAGCTTAGCCCCACTAGCGGGAGGGCCGGGGGAGCAGTACCTC.